Sequencing of this T cell receptor beta chain was carried out in a study of radiotherapy plus CTLA-4 blockade in lung cancer. General study findings and limits: An expansion of tumor-derived TCR clones occurred in blood after radiotherapy plus ipilimumab.

Per the germline V gene, CDR1 is SGHRS and CDR2 is YFSETQ. V was trimmed by 4 bases and J by 7 bases, leaving 11 bases between them. This CDR3 region has 12 residues. Sequencing was performed with immunoSEQ multiplex PCR; in TCRdb, only in-frame clones are kept and a portion is missing. The repertoire holds approximately 25,000 clones, with around 70% as singletons. Comments on this clone: Its antigen is as yet unknown.

The receptor was isolated from a human donor with non-small cell lung cancer who had stable disease on radiotherapy plus ipilimumab. The sample was peripheral blood, taken from a patient treated with radiotherapy plus ipilimumab. The chain carries TRBV5-1 and TRBJ1-1, with D perhaps matching TRBD1 (5 bases). The CDR3 spells CASSVQDDEAFF. The CDR3 DNA follows: TGCGCCAGCAGCGTACAGGACGATGAAGCTTTCTTT.